This T cell receptor (beta chain) was documented in a study of T cell repertoires in cytomegalovirus infection. Study details: Public TCR beta signatures were indicative of both CMV infection and a matching HLA type. Study results and caveats: Summed public TCR beta family frequency identified CMV carriers bearing the relevant HLA.

In the case of this clonotype: The antigen remains unidentified.

The CDR3 sequence is 14 residues long. V lost 5 bases and J lost 2; bases outside the gene matches: 3. Germline V gene lookup returns CDR1 SEHNR and CDR2 FQNEAQ (reference sequence). TCRdb redid the calling of the reads with MiXCR, one entry per CDR3 protein. The sample contains around 78,000 distinct CDR3 sequences, about 40% of which appear only once. The TCR originated in a human donor in good health (CMV status not recorded). Some clones in this sample may be carry-over from other donors' samples. The chain joins TRBV7-9 to TRBJ2-7; 10 bases agree with TRBD1. The sample consisted of CD8+ T cells from cultured PBMCs, taken from culture after CMV antigen stimulation. The CDR3 spells CASSGQGDPYEQYF. CDR3 DNA: TGTGCCAGCAGCGGACAGGGGGATCCCTACGAGCAGTACTTC.